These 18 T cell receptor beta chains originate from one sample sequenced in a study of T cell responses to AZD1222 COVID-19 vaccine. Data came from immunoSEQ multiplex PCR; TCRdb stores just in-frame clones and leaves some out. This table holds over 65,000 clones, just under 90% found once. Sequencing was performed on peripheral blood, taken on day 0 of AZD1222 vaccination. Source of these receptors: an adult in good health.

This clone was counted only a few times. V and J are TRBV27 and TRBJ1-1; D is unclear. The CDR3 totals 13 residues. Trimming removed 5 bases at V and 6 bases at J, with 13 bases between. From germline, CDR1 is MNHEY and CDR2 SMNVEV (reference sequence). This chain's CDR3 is CASSPRVVSEAFF. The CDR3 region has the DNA TGTGCCAGCAGTCCTAGGGTAGTCTCTGAAGCTTTCTTT.

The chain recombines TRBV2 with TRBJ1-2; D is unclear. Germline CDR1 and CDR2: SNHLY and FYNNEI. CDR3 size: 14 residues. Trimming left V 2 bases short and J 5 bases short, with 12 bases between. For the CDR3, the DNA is TGTGCCAGCAGTGAAACTGGGGTCTCATATGGCTACACCTTC. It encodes CASSETGVSYGYTF.

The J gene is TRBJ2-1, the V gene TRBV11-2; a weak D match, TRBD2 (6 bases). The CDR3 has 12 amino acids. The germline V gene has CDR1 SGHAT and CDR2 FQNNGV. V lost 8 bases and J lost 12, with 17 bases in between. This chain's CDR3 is CASGPGGDWQFF. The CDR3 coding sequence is TGTGCCAGCGGCCCCGGCGGGGATTGGCAGTTCTTC.

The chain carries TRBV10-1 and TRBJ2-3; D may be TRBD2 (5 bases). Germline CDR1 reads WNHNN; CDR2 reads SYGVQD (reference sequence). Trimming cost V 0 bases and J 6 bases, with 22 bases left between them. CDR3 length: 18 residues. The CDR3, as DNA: TGCGCCAGCAGTGAGTCAGGCGAGGAGGAGGCCCCGTGGGATACGCAGTATTTT. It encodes CASSESGEEEAPWDTQYF.

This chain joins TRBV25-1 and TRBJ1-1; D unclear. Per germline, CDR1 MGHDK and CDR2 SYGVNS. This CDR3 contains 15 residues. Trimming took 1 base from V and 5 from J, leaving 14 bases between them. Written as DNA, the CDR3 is TGTGCCAGCAGTGAATCGAGGTATTGGACGACTGAAGCTTTCTTT. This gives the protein CASSESRYWTTEAFF.

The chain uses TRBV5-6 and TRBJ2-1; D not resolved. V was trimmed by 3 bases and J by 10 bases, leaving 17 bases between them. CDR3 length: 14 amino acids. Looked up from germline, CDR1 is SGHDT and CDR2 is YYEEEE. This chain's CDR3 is CASSSWRVAREQFF. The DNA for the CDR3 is TGTGCCAGCAGCTCCTGGCGAGTGGCCCGGGAGCAGTTCTTC.

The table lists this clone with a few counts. For the CDR3, the DNA is TGTGCCAGCAGGCAGGGACACGGGCTAGGCTACACCTTC. This translates into CASRQGHGLGYTF. The V gene is TRBV6-5, the J gene TRBJ1-2; maybe TRBD1 (6 bases). The CDR3 extends over 13 amino acids. V lost 6 bases to trimming and J lost 8 bases, with 16 bases between them. Germline V gives CDR1 MNHEY, CDR2 SVGAGI.

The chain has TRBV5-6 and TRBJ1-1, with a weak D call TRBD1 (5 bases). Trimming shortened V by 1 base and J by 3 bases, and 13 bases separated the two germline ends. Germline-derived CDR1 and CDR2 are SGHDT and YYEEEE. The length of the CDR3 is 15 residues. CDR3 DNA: TGTGCCAGCAGCTTGAGTCCCCAGGGACACACTGAAGCTTTCTTT. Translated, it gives CASSLSPQGHTEAFF.

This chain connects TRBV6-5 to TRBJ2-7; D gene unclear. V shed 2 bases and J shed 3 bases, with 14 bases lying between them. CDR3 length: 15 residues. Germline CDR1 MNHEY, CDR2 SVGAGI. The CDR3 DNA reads TGTGCCAGCAGTTACGGGCATACGGACGGCTACGAGCAGTACTTC. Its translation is CASSYGHTDGYEQYF.

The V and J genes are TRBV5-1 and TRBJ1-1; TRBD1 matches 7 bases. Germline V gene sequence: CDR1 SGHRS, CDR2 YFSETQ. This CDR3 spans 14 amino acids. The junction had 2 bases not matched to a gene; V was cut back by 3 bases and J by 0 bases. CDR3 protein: CASSSTGLNTEAFF. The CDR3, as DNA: TGCGCCAGCAGCTCGACAGGGTTGAACACTGAAGCTTTCTTT.

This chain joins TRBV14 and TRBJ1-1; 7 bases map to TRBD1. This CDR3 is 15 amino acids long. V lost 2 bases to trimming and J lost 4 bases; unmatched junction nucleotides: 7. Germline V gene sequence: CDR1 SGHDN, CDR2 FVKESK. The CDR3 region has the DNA TGTGCCAGCAGCCAATACAGGGGATATACCACTGAAGCTTTCTTT. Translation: CASSQYRGYTTEAFF.

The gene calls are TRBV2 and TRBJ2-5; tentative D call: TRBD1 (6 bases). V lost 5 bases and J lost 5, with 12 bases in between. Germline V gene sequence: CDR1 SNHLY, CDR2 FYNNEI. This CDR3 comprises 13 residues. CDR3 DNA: TGTGCCAGCAGTAATCTAGACAGGGAGACCCAGTACTTC. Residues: CASSNLDRETQYF.

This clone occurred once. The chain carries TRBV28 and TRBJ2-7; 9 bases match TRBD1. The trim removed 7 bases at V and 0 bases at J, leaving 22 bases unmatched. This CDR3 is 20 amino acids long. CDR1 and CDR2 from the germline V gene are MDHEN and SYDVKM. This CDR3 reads CASTQDRGLSGRLTSYEQYF. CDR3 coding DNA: TGTGCCAGCACCCAGGACAGGGGTTTATCTGGTCGGCTAACCTCCTACGAGCAGTACTTC.

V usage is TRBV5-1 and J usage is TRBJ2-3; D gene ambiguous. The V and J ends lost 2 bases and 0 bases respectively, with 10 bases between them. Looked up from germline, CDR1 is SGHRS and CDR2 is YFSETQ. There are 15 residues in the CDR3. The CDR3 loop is CASSLYGSSTDTQYF. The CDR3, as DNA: TGCGCCAGCAGCTTATACGGGTCTAGCACAGATACGCAGTATTTT.

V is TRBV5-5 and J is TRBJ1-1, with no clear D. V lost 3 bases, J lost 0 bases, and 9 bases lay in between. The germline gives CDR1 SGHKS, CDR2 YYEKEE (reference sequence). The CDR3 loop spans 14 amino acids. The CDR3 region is CASSSVKVNTEAFF. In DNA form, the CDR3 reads TGTGCCAGCAGCTCCGTCAAGGTGAACACTGAAGCTTTCTTT.

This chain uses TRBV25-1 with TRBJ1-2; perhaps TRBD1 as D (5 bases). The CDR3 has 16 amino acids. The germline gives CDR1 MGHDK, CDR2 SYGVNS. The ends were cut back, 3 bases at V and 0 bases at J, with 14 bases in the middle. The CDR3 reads CASSDPTGPANYGYTF. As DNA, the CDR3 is TGTGCCAGCAGTGACCCCACGGGACCTGCTAACTATGGCTACACCTTC.

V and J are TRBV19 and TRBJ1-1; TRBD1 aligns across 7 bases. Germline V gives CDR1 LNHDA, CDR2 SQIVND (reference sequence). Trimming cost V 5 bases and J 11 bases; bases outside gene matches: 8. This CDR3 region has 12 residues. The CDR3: CASSLPQGTAFF. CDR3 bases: TGTGCCAGTAGTCTCCCACAGGGGACGGCTTTCTTT.

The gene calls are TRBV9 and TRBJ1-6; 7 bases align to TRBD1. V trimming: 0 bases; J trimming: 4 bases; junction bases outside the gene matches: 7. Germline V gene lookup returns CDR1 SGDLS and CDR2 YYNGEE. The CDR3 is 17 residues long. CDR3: CASSVAAGGLYNSPLHF. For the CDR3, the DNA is TGTGCCAGCAGCGTAGCGGCAGGGGGTTTGTATAATTCACCCCTCCACTTT.